The text below deals with one T cell receptor beta chain. Its antigen is unknown. Assay used: immunoSEQ multiplex PCR; TCRdb lists only in-frame clones, some missing. There are fewer than 150,000 clones in the sample; 86% occur only once, and less than 6% lies in the top ten. The sample originates from a study of Ad26.COV2.S vaccination and SARS-CoV-2 variants. Study observations and caveats: TCR breadth and depth analyses may have underestimated total T cell responses. Non-spike TCR breadth did not differ much between vaccine and placebo recipients. Placebo recipients trailed vaccine recipients in spike-specific TCR breadth. Considerable breadth of spike-specific CD8+ and CD4+ T cell responses has reportedly been documented following vaccination.

Germline V gene lookup returns CDR1 LNHNV and CDR2 YYDKDF (reference sequence). The CDR3 loop spans 13 amino acids. V gave up 0 bases and J gave up 5 bases, with 2 bases separating them. This TCR derives from a human donor who had recovered from COVID-19. Sample: peripheral blood, taken after recovery from COVID-19. V usage is TRBV15 and J usage is TRBJ1-6; D is unresolved. CDR3 in amino acids: CATSRDDNSPLHF. In DNA, the CDR3 is TGTGCCACCAGCAGAGATGATAATTCACCCCTCCACTTT.